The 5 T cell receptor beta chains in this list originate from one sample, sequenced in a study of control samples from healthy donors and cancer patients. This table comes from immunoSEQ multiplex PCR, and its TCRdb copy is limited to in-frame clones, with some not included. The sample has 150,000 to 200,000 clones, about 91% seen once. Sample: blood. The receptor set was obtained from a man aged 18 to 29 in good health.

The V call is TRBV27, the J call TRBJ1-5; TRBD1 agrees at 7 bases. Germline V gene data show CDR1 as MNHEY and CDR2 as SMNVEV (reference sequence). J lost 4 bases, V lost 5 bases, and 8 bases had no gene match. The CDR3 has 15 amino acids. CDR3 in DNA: TGTGCCAGCAGTCGACAGGGAAGGGGGAATCAGCCCCAGCATTTT. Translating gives CASSRQGRGNQPQHF.

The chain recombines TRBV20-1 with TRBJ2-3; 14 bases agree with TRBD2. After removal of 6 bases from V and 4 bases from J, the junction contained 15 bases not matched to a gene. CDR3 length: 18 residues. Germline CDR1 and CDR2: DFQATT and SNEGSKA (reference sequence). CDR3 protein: CSASPSGTSGGRPDTQYF. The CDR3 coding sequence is TGCAGTGCAAGTCCCTCCGGGACTAGCGGGGGCAGGCCAGATACGCAGTATTTT.

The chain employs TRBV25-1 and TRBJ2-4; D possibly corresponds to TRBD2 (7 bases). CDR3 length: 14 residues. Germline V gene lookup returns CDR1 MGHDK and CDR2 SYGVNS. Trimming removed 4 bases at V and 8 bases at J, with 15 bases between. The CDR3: CASSADQGRDIQYF. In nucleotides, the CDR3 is TGTGCCAGCAGTGCCGATCAGGGGAGGGACATTCAGTACTTC.

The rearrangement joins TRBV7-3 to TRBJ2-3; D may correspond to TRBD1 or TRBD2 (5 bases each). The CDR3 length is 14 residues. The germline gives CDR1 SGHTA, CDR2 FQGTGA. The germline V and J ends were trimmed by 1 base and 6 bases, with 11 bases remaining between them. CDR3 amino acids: CASSLMGPSDTQYF. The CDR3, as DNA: TGTGCCAGCAGCTTAATGGGACCCTCGGATACGCAGTATTTT.

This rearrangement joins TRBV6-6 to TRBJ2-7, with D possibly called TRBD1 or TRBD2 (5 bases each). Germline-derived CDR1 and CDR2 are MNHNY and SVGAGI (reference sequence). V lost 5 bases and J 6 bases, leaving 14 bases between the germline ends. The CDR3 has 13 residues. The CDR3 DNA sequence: TGTGCCAGCAGTCGGGACCCCTCTATCGAGCAGTACTTC. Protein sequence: CASSRDPSIEQYF.